The clone carrying this T cell receptor (beta chain) is a singleton in its sample. No antigen is known for it. The data originate from a study of cytomegalovirus exposure and HLA in healthy donors. Study-level results: An analysis that came later showed most CMV-associated TCR beta chains appearing HLA-restricted. Highly shared variants forming one cluster were likely a sequencing artifact.

The primer mix had 60 Vbeta and 13 Jbeta primers. Original analysis: In a later analysis, of 70 million to 85 million unique beta chains, some 10 million appeared in at least two donors. Clones were sequenced by immunoSEQ multiplex PCR, and TCRdb holds only the in-frame ones, with some missing. V and J calls and clone size come straight from that table; D and trimming were deduced from the DNA. The table includes 150,000 to 250,000 clones, roughly four fifths detected once. The V gene end was trimmed by 4 bases and the J gene end by 6 bases; junction bases not matched to a gene: 6. Germline CDR1 SGHRS, CDR2 YFSETQ. CDR3 size: 14 residues.

The chain links TRBV5-1 to TRBJ1-2; 10 bases are shared with TRBD1. Sample: PBMCs. The receptor was isolated from a boy between 2 and 15 years old in good health and CMV-seronegative. CDR3 region: CASSTLTGGHGYTF. CDR3 DNA: TGCGCCAGCAGCACGTTGACAGGGGGCCATGGCTACACCTTC.